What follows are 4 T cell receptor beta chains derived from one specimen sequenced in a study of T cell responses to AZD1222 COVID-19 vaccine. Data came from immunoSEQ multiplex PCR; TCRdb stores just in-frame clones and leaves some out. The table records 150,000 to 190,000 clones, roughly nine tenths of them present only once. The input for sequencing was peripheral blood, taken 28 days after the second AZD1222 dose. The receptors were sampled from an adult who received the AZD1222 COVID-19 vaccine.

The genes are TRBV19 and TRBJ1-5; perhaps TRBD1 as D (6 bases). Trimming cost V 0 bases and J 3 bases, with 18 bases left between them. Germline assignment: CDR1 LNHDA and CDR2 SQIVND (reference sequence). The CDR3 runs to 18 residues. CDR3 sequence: CASSIDREFAGDNQPQHF. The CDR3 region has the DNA TGTGCCAGTAGTATAGATCGCGAATTTGCAGGGGACAATCAGCCCCAGCATTTT.

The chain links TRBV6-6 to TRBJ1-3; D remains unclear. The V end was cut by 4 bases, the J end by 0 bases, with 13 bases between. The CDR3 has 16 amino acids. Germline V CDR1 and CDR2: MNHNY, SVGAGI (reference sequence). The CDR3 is CASSSTRPPSGNTIYF. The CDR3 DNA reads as TGTGCCAGCAGTTCGACACGGCCTCCCTCTGGAAACACCATATATTTT.

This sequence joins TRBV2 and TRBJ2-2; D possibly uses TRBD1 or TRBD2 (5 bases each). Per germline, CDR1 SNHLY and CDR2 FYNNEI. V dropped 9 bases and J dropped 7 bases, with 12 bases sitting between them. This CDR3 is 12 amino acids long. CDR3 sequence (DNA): TGTGCCAGTAATAAGGGGAGCGGGGAGCTGTTTTTT. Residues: CASNKGSGELFF.

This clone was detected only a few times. DNA of the CDR3: TGTGCCAGCAGCCTTACTAGCGGCCCCAAGGGCAATGAGCAGTTCTTC. This encodes CASSLTSGPKGNEQFF. The J gene is TRBJ2-1, the V gene TRBV14; 8 bases agree with TRBD2. V gave up 4 bases and J gave up 6 bases; unmatched junction bases: 11. The CDR3 length is 16 residues. Germline CDR1 reads SGHDN; CDR2 reads FVKESK.